Listed below are T cell receptor beta chains from one sample, sequenced in a study of T cells expressing NK-cell markers. Following a re-call of the 5' RACE reads, TCRdb has one entry per CDR3 protein and lacks DNA. Recorded for this sample: about 410,000 distinct CDR3 sequences. Source material: blood T cells: a sorted CD56 or NKG2C T cell subset, CD4+ or CD8+ T cells, or bulk PBMC T cells (not recorded which). These receptors all stem from a woman in her forties or fifties in good health. Each CDR3 is given with its conserved first and last residue. Each record gives: J gene, V gene, CDR3 protein.

>TRBJ2-1|TRBV28
CASGRRVDEQFF
>TRBJ2-1|TRBV5-1
CASSLARTGSNEQFF
>TRBJ1-2|TRBV2
CASSRTGTFNYGYTF
>TRBJ2-1|TRBV20-1
CSAEGAQGLHNEQFF
>TRBJ1-2|TRBV29-1
CSVGAATGYGYTF
>TRBJ1-1|TRBV5-1
CASSLLRRQGNTEAFF
>TRBJ1-1|TRBV12-3/TRBV12-4
CASSLDRGNEAFF
>TRBJ2-1|TRBV6-5
CASSGRVLNEQFF
>TRBJ1-2|TRBV6-1
CASSEIGGNYGYTF
>TRBJ2-1|TRBV5-6
CASSLLYEQFF
>TRBJ1-5|TRBV12-3/TRBV12-4
CASSLGQPQHF
>TRBJ2-3|TRBV12-3/TRBV12-4
CASLVADTQYF
>TRBJ2-5|TRBV5-1
CASSLGERFQETQYF
>TRBJ2-7|TRBV2
CASSPEGGGTYEQYF
>TRBJ2-3|TRBV4-1
CASSFPRDSGTDTQYF
>TRBJ2-1|TRBV3-1
CASSQDWRSNEQFF
>TRBJ2-1|TRBV20-1
CSARGTGVPRYNEQFF
>TRBJ1-5|TRBV30
CAWSGGQPQHF
>TRBJ1-5|TRBV7-6
CASSPLGGHQPQHF
>TRBJ2-6|TRBV5-1
CASRDTSHGANVLTF
>TRBJ1-1|TRBV6-1
CASRKTGGYSEAFF
>TRBJ2-2|TRBV4-1
CASSHLTKDDGELFF
>TRBJ2-1|TRBV9
CASSASWDRSSYNEQFF
>TRBJ2-1|TRBV4-1
CASSHSDSYNEQFF
>TRBJ2-3|TRBV28
CASRGVDTQYF
>TRBJ1-1|TRBV15
CATSRVRQNTEAFF
>TRBJ2-5|TRBV5-1
CASSASGSETQYF
>TRBJ2-1|TRBV5-5
CASSSGTSGTGGDEQFF
>TRBJ1-1|TRBV19
CASSIWGHNTEAFF
>TRBJ1-6|TRBV28
CASTTGTGTRGSSPLHF
>TRBJ1-2|TRBV3-1
CASSPGAGPIRGYTF
>TRBJ2-1|TRBV10-3
CAINALGGGSYNEQFF
>TRBJ2-1|TRBV29-1
CSSRDGKRNEQFF
>TRBJ2-3|TRBV5-1
CASSGRFAQDTQYF
>TRBJ2-5|TRBV10-3
CAISDRGQDSYQETQYF
>TRBJ2-1|TRBV6-5
CASSVDDNEQFF
>TRBJ1-3|TRBV4-1
CASSQVSPLTGGNTIYF
>TRBJ2-5|TRBV24-1
CATSVVGTRTQYF
>TRBJ2-2|TRBV27
CASSYGTSKVTGELFF
>TRBJ2-5|TRBV18
CASSGGTRQETQYF
>TRBJ1-6|TRBV6-4
CASSINREADSPLHF
>TRBJ2-3|TRBV5-1
CASTTLHRAGQYF
>TRBJ2-3|TRBV4-2
CASSQEGLAGGLTDTQYF
>TRBJ2-7|TRBV6-5
CASSPVAGTSYEQYF
>TRBJ2-5|TRBV4-1
CASSQGPGSRETQYF
>TRBJ1-5|TRBV5-1
CASSVEGKGSQPQHF
>TRBJ2-3|TRBV19
CASGQGMADTQYF
>TRBJ2-1|TRBV7-9
CASSLKREGNNEQFF
>TRBJ1-5|TRBV20-1
CSARLRTASNQPQHF
>TRBJ2-1|TRBV30
CAWGYTTSSYNEQFF
>TRBJ2-7|TRBV5-6
CASSSPLRHEQYF
>TRBJ1-4|TRBV29-1
CSVLEGVSEKLFF
>TRBJ2-3|TRBV6-5
CASSYASPGTDTQYF
>TRBJ1-5|TRBV30
CACGNNQPQHF